The 31 T cell receptor beta chains given below trace back to one sample, sequenced in a study of blood T cell repertoires in COVID-19. Sequencing used immunoSEQ multiplex PCR; TCRdb keeps in-frame clones, though not all of them. Among 55,000 to 75,000 clones listed, under 95% were seen once. The sample was peripheral blood. The receptor source for this set is a human donor in a cohort sampled during active COVID-19.

The V call is TRBV4-2, the J call TRBJ1-2; perhaps TRBD1 as D (6 bases). V dropped 1 base and J dropped 5 bases, with 14 bases sitting between them. The CDR3 runs 15 residues. Germline values: CDR1 LGHNA, CDR2 YNFKEQ. The CDR3, as DNA: TGTGCCAGCAGCCAAGGCGGCAGGGGCCAGTATGGCTACACCTTC. Translation: CASSQGGRGQYGYTF.

The chain links TRBV5-1 to TRBJ2-7; weak D call: TRBD2 (6 bases). CDR1 and CDR2 from the germline V gene are SGHRS and YFSETQ. Deletions cut 4 bases from V and 0 bases from J, with 17 bases between. CDR3 length: 16 residues. CDR3 amino acids: CASSPLMVGGSYEQYF. CDR3 nucleotide sequence: TGCGCCAGCAGCCCGTTAATGGTGGGGGGCTCCTACGAGCAGTACTTC.

This clone has a single count. The V gene is TRBV2, the J gene TRBJ2-7; 11 bases agree with TRBD1. Looked up from germline, CDR1 is SNHLY and CDR2 is FYNNEI. V shed 3 bases and J 6 bases; nucleotides not matched to a gene: 7. The CDR3 is 15 amino acids. This CDR3 reads CASSDRDRGGSEQYF. CDR3 nucleotide sequence: TGTGCCAGCAGTGACCGGGACAGGGGGGGGTCCGAGCAGTACTTC.

J is TRBJ2-7 and V is TRBV24-1; possible D gene TRBD2, 5 bases. The CDR3 contains 12 residues. The V and J ends lost 9 bases and 4 bases respectively, with 12 bases between them. Germline values: CDR1 KGHDR, CDR2 SFDVKD. This chain's CDR3 is CATRMGSYEQYF. The CDR3 DNA reads as TGTGCCACCCGAATGGGGAGTTACGAGCAGTACTTC.

This rearrangement joins TRBV6-5 to TRBJ1-2; 8 nucleotides align to TRBD1. The CDR3 covers 13 residues. The germline V gene encodes CDR1 MNHEY and CDR2 SVGAGI. Germline trimming cut 6 bases from V and 4 bases from J; bases unmatched to any gene: 4. CDR3 region: CASRDRAGYGYTF. The CDR3 DNA follows: TGTGCCAGCAGGGACAGGGCTGGCTATGGCTACACCTTC.

V gene TRBV9 combines with J gene TRBJ1-1; D is perhaps TRBD1 (5 bases). V was pared by 4 bases and J by 11 bases, with 15 bases between. CDR1 is SGDLS, CDR2 YYNGEE, per germline. The length of the CDR3 is 12 residues. The CDR3 is CASSSRGGDAFF. CDR3 sequence (DNA): TGTGCCAGCAGCTCCCGGGGGGGTGACGCTTTCTTT.

This clone was seen a handful of times. V is TRBV7-9 and J is TRBJ1-3, with D possibly being TRBD1 (5 bases). V lost 5 bases, J lost 8 bases, and 16 bases lay in between. Per germline, CDR1 SEHNR and CDR2 FQNEAQ (reference sequence). This CDR3 has 14 residues. CDR3 sequence reads: CASSIDSRRDTIYF. CDR3 nucleotides: TGTGCCAGCAGCATCGACAGTCGTCGGGACACCATATATTTT.

As DNA, the CDR3 is TGTGCCAGCAGCTCCGGACAGTCCTACGAGCAGTACTTC. The encoded protein is CASSSGQSYEQYF. The J gene is TRBJ2-7, the V gene TRBV7-9; D may be TRBD1 (6 bases). The germline V gene encodes CDR1 SEHNR and CDR2 FQNEAQ (reference sequence). Trimming cost V 4 bases and J 1 base, with 8 bases left between them. The length of the CDR3 is 13 residues.

The chain recombines TRBV28 with TRBJ1-2; D possibly corresponds to TRBD1 (6 bases). Trimming pared 5 bases from V and 2 bases from J, leaving 12 bases between. The CDR3 is 14 residues long. Per the germline V gene, CDR1 is MDHEN and CDR2 is SYDVKM. The CDR3 region is CASSSLDRNYGYTF. The CDR3, as DNA: TGTGCCAGCAGTAGCCTTGACAGGAACTATGGCTACACCTTC.

The chain is built from TRBV19 and TRBJ2-3, with 13 bases matching TRBD2. Germline values: CDR1 LNHDA, CDR2 SQIVND (reference sequence). Unmatched junction bases numbered 13, after V lost 5 bases and J lost 2 bases. CDR3 length equals 19 residues. The DNA for the CDR3 is TGTGCCAGTAGTTCTAGACTAGCGGGGGGCCAATACTTCACAGATACGCAGTATTTT. It translates to CASSSRLAGGQYFTDTQYF. The variable domain in full, with the rest retrieved from reference TRBV19 and TRBJ2-3, is DGGITQSPKYLFRKEGQNVTLSCEQNLNHDAMYWYRQDPGQGLRLIYYSQIVNDFQKGDIAEGYSVSREKKESFPLTVTSAQKNPTAFYLCASSSRLAGGQYFTDTQYFGPGTRLTVL.

The rearrangement joins TRBV30 to TRBJ2-7; unclear D gene. Germline loops: CDR1 GTSNPN, CDR2 SVGIG (reference sequence). This CDR3 has 15 residues. Trimming pared 3 bases from V and 0 bases from J, leaving 15 bases between. The CDR3 DNA reads TGTGCCTGGAGCTCCGACCAGGCGCGCTCCTACGAGCAGTACTTC. Translating it yields CAWSSDQARSYEQYF.

This chain links TRBV6-5 with TRBJ1-1; 12 bases are shared with TRBD1. Germline CDR1 reads MNHEY; CDR2 reads SVGAGI. V dropped 1 base and J dropped 5; count of bases not matched to a gene: 5. This CDR3 contains 16 residues. The CDR3 sequence: CASSYWGQGAGTEAFF. The CDR3 nucleotides read TGTGCCAGCAGTTACTGGGGACAGGGGGCAGGGACTGAAGCTTTCTTT.

J is TRBJ1-1 and V is TRBV30; TRBD1 is a possible D gene (5 bases). The CDR3 runs 20 residues. Trimming left V 4 bases short and J 5 bases short, with 35 bases between. Germline assignment: CDR1 GTSNPN and CDR2 SVGIG (reference sequence). CDR3 in DNA: TGTGCCTGGAACCCCTTTCCCCCGGGCCTCCCCCTCCTGGGGCGGACTGAAGCTTTCTTT. Its translation: CAWNPFPPGLPLLGRTEAFF.

The chain recombines TRBV4-1 with TRBJ1-3; tentatively, D is TRBD1 (6 bases). V lost 1 base, J lost 7 bases, and 11 bases lay in between. The CDR3 totals 14 residues. Germline CDR1 reads MGHRA; CDR2 reads YSYEKL. In DNA form, the CDR3 reads TGCGCCAGCAGCCAAGGGACAGTGGGGAACACCATATATTTT. It is translated as CASSQGTVGNTIYF.

This chain uses TRBV12-5 with TRBJ1-5; 8 bases agree with TRBD1. CDR3 length equals 16 residues. J was trimmed by 5 bases and V by 1 base; bases with no gene match: 7. CDR1 is LGHNT and CDR2 is FRNRAP in the germline V gene. CDR3 sequence: CASGLGNQGAYQPQHF. In nucleotides, the CDR3 is TGTGCTAGTGGTTTGGGAAACCAGGGGGCGTATCAGCCCCAGCATTTT.

CDR3 nucleotides: TGTGCCAGCAGCAACACAGGGTCTTGGCAGCCCCAGCATTTT. As protein: CASSNTGSWQPQHF. V gene TRBV2 combines with J gene TRBJ1-5; D is possibly TRBD1 (6 bases). Trimming shortened V by 6 bases and J by 7 bases, and 16 bases separated the two germline ends. CDR1 and CDR2 from the germline V gene are SNHLY and FYNNEI. The CDR3 is 14 residues long.

The rearrangement links TRBV4-1 to TRBJ1-1, with D possibly TRBD1 on 6 matching bases. This CDR3 spans 15 amino acids. V was shortened by 1 base and J by 6 bases, with 15 bases between the two germline ends. Germline CDR1 is MGHRA and CDR2 is YSYEKL. The CDR3 loop reads CASSQALTGTAEAFF. CDR3 DNA: TGCGCCAGCAGCCAAGCTCTTACAGGGACGGCTGAAGCTTTCTTT.

This clone is a singleton in its sample. V and J are TRBV11-2 and TRBJ2-6; weak D call: TRBD1 (6 bases). The CDR3 is made up of 15 amino acids. V lost 5 bases and J 2 bases, leaving 10 bases between the germline ends. Germline V lookup: CDR1 SGHAT, CDR2 FQNNGV. The CDR3 here is CASSPYRAGANVLTF. The CDR3 nucleotides read TGTGCCAGCAGCCCATACAGGGCTGGGGCCAACGTCCTGACTTTC.

This clone showed up just once. The rearrangement uses TRBV19 and TRBJ2-7; D possibly corresponds to TRBD2 (5 bases). From germline, CDR1 is LNHDA and CDR2 SQIVND (reference sequence). The CDR3 is 15 residues long. V gave up 1 base and J gave up 3 bases, with 13 bases separating them. The CDR3 DNA follows: TGTGCCAGTAGTATAGTCGGGGAGTGGGTCTACGAGCAGTACTTC. It yields the protein CASSIVGEWVYEQYF.

The gene calls are TRBV5-4 and TRBJ2-3, with TRBD2 as a possible D gene (7 bases). This CDR3 has 14 amino acids. The germline V gene encodes CDR1 SGHNT and CDR2 YYREEE (reference sequence). V gave up 9 bases and J gave up 0 bases, with 14 bases separating them. The CDR3 nucleotides read TGTGCCACCGCGGGGGCCCCTAGCACAGATACGCAGTATTTT. Its protein is CATAGAPSTDTQYF.

V and J are TRBV27 and TRBJ1-1; TRBD1 might be the D (5 bases). Germline V gene lookup returns CDR1 MNHEY and CDR2 SMNVEV (reference sequence). This CDR3 spans 14 amino acids. Trimming pared 3 bases from V and 2 bases from J, leaving 10 bases between. As DNA, the CDR3 is TGTGCCAGCAGTTTCCGGGGGTCCAACACTGAAGCTTTCTTT. Residues: CASSFRGSNTEAFF.

The chain links TRBV24-1 to TRBJ1-2; TRBD1 matches at 8 bases. The ends lost 4 bases at V and 8 bases at J; junction bases unmatched: 2. The CDR3 is 12 residues long. Germline assignment: CDR1 KGHDR and CDR2 SFDVKD. The CDR3 nucleotides are TGTGCCACCAGTGAAGGGACAGGAGGCTACACCTTC. It is translated as CATSEGTGGYTF.

The chain has TRBV11-2 and TRBJ1-3; 10 nucleotides match TRBD1. CDR1 SGHAT and CDR2 FQNNGV come from the germline V gene. CDR3 length: 16 amino acids. Trimming removed 5 bases from V and 4 bases from J; junction bases left unmatched: 8. Here the CDR3 DNA reads TGTGCCAGCAGCACATCCGGGACAGGGGAAGGAAACACCATATATTTT. This translates into CASSTSGTGEGNTIYF.

The V and J genes are TRBV28 and TRBJ1-1; D perhaps matches TRBD1 (5 bases). The CDR3 length is 16 residues. Germline assignment: CDR1 MDHEN and CDR2 SYDVKM. V lost 6 bases, J lost 1 base, and 18 bases lay in between. The CDR3 sequence: CASSFPTGRGNTEAFF. The CDR3 nucleotides read TGTGCCAGCAGCTTCCCCACGGGGAGGGGGAACACTGAAGCTTTCTTT.

The chain joins TRBV7-2 to TRBJ2-7; D gene unclear. Germline V gives CDR1 SGHTA, CDR2 FQGNSA. The CDR3 contains 14 residues. V was trimmed by 4 bases and J by 4 bases, leaving 14 bases between them. CDR3 nucleotides: TGTGCCAGCAGCTCCCCACAGAACTTATACGAGCAGTACTTC. This sequence encodes CASSSPQNLYEQYF.

The chain has TRBV5-1 and TRBJ1-2, with 8 nucleotides matching TRBD1. The trim removed 4 bases at V and 4 bases at J, leaving 6 bases unmatched. The CDR3 is made up of 14 amino acids. In germline, CDR1 is SGHRS, CDR2 YFSETQ. The CDR3 is CASSIITGGYGYTF. The CDR3 region has the DNA TGCGCCAGCAGCATTATTACAGGGGGCTATGGCTACACCTTC.

V usage is TRBV18 and J usage is TRBJ1-1, with TRBD1 as a possible D gene (5 bases). This CDR3 has 14 residues. The germline V and J ends were trimmed by 2 bases and 3 bases, with 10 bases remaining between them. Germline V gene sequence: CDR1 KGHSH, CDR2 LQKENI. Here the CDR3 reads CASSPGPGDTEAFF. The CDR3 DNA follows: TGTGCCAGCTCACCAGGCCCGGGGGACACTGAAGCTTTCTTT.

The chain uses TRBV29-1 and TRBJ1-2; TRBD1 agrees at 8 bases. The germline V gene encodes CDR1 SQVTM and CDR2 ANQGSEA. This CDR3 comprises 15 residues. Trimming at V came to 4 bases and at J to 1 base, leaving 8 bases not matched to a gene. The CDR3 loop is CSVAGRGRDNYGYTF. CDR3 in DNA: TGCAGCGTTGCGGGCAGGGGGCGGGATAACTATGGCTACACCTTC.

The chain links TRBV20-1 to TRBJ2-7; D unclear. This CDR3 contains 11 residues. Germline CDR1 is DFQATT and CDR2 is SNEGSKA (reference sequence). Trimming pared 1 base from V and 6 bases from J, leaving 7 bases between. CDR3 region: CSARGGREQYF. Here the CDR3 DNA reads TGCAGTGCTAGAGGAGGCCGCGAGCAGTACTTC.

V and J are TRBV21-1 and TRBJ2-7; the D call TRBD2 from the table was never checked on the DNA. TRBV21-1 is termed a pseudogene. The CDR3 sequence is 12 residues long. CDR3: CASSKPSGRQYF. DNA of the CDR3: TGTGCCAGCAGCAAACCCTCCGGGAGGCAGTACTTC.

The chain is built from TRBV27 and TRBJ1-5, with D tentatively TRBD1 (6 bases). Trimming removed 1 base at V and 7 bases at J, with 11 bases between. The CDR3 covers 14 residues. CDR1 is MNHEY and CDR2 is SMNVEV in the germline V gene (reference sequence). In DNA, the CDR3 is TGTGCCAGCAGTTTATACAGGGAAGGACAGCCCCAGCATTTT. Translation: CASSLYREGQPQHF.